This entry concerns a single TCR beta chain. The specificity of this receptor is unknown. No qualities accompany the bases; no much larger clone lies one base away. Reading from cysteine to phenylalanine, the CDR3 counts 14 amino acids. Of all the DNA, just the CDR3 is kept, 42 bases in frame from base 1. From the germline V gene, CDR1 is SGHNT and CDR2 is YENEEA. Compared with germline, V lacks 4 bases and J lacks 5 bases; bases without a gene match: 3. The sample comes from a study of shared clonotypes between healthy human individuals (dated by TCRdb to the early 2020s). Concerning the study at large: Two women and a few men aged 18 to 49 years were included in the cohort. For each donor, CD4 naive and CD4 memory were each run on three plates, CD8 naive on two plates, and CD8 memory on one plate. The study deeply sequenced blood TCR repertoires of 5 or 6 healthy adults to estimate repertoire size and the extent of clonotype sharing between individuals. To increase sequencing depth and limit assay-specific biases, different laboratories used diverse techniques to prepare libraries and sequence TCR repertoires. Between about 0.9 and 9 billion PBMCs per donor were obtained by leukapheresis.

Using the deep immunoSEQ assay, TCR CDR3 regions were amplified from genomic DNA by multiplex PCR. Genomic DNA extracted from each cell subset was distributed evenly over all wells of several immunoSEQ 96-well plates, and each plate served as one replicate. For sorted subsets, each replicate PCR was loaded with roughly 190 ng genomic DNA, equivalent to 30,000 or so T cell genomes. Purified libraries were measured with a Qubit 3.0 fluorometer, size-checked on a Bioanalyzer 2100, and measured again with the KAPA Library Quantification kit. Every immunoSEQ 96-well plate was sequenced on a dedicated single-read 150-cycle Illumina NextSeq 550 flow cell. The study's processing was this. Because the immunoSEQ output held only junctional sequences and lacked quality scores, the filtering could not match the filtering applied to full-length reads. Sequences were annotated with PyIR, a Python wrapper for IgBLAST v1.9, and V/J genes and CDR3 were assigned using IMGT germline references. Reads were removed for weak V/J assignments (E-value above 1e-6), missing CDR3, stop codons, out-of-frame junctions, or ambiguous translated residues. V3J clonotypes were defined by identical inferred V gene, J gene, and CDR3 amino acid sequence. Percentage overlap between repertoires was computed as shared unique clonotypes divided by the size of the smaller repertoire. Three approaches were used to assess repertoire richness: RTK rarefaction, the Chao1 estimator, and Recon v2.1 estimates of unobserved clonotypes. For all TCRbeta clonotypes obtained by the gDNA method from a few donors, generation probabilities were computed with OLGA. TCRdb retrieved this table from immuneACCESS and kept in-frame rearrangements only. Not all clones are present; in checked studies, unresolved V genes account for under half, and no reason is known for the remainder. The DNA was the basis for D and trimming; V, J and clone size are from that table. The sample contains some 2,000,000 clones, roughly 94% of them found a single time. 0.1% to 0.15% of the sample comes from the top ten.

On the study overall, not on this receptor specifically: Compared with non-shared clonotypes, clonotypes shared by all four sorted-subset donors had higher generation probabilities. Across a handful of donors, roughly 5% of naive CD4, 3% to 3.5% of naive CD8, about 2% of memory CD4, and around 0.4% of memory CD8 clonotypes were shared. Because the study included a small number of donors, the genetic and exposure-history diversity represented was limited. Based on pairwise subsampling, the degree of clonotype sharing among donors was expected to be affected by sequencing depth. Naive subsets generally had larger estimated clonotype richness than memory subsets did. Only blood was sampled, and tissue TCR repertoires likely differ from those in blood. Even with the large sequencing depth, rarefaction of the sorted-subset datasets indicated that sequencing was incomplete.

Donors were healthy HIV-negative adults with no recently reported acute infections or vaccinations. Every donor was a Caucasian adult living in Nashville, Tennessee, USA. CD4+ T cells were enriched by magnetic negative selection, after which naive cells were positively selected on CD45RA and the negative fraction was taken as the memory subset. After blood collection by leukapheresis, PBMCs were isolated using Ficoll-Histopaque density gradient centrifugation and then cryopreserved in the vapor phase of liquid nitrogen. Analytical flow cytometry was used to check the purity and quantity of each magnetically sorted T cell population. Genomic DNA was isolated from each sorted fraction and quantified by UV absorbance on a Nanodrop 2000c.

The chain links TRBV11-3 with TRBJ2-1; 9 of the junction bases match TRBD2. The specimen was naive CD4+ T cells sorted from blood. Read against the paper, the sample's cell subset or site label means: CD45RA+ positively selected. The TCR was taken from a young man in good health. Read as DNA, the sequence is TGTGCCAGCAGCTCGCTAGCGGGGAACAATGAGCAGTTCTTC. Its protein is CASSSLAGNNEQFF.